One and the same sample provided the 24 T cell receptor beta chains below, sequenced in a study of long-term antiretroviral therapy in people with HIV. The authors ran the immunoSEQ assay, v3.0, at survey level. Profiled with immunoSEQ multiplex PCR; TCRdb holds only in-frame clones, not every one. Of about 20,000 clones in the sample, 90% were seen once. This specimen consisted of unsorted PBMCs, obtained 4.4 years before starting antiretroviral therapy. These receptors all come from a woman between 25 and 40 years old with HIV.

The genes are TRBV6-1 and TRBJ2-7; D not resolved. Trimming removed 8 bases at V and 0 bases at J, with 14 bases between. Per the germline V gene, CDR1 is MNHNS and CDR2 is SASEGT. The CDR3 contains 14 residues. For the CDR3, the DNA is TGTGCCAGCCTCACTGGGGTCTACTCCTACGAGCAGTACTTC. This encodes CASLTGVYSYEQYF.

The gene calls are TRBV6-5 and TRBJ2-2, with D tentatively TRBD1 or TRBD2 (5 bases each). V was shortened by 5 bases and J by 3 bases, with 13 bases between the two germline ends. In germline, CDR1 is MNHEY, CDR2 SVGAGI. The CDR3 has 15 residues. CDR3: CASSPPGRHTGELFF. In DNA, the CDR3 is TGTGCCAGCAGTCCTCCGGGACGTCACACCGGGGAGCTGTTTTTT.

The rearrangement joins TRBV9 to TRBJ2-3, with D tentatively TRBD1 (6 bases). Germline values: CDR1 SGDLS, CDR2 YYNGEE. This CDR3 region has 16 residues. V lost 2 bases to trimming and J lost 0 bases, with 13 bases between them. The CDR3 DNA sequence: TGTGCCAGCAGCGTTTCGGGACACATTAGCACAGATACGCAGTATTTT. Protein product: CASSVSGHISTDTQYF. The whole variable domain, remainder taken from reference TRBV9 and TRBJ2-3, is DSGVTQTPKHLITATGQRVTLRCSPRSGDLSVYWYQQSLDQGLQFLIQYYNGEERAKGNILERFSAQQFPDLHSELNLSSLELGDSALYFCASSVSGHISTDTQYFGPGTRLTVL.

This chain uses TRBV27 with TRBJ1-2; 9 bases are shared with TRBD1. The CDR3 spans 16 residues. CDR1 and CDR2 (germline): MNHEY, SMNVEV (reference sequence). The V gene end was trimmed by 2 bases and the J gene end by 8 bases; junction bases not matched to a gene: 12. The DNA for the CDR3 is TGTGCCAGCAGTTTACTGGGACAGGGTCGAGTCGGGGGCTACACCTTC. It encodes CASSLLGQGRVGGYTF.

This chain joins TRBV5-1 and TRBJ2-7; the D gene is possibly TRBD2 (5 bases). CDR1 is SGHRS and CDR2 is YFSETQ in the germline V gene. V lost 6 bases and J lost 1, with 17 bases in between. The CDR3 loop spans 15 amino acids. CDR3 coding DNA: TGCGCCAGCACTCGAGGTCCCGAGGGTTCCTACGAGCAGTACTTC. This translates into CASTRGPEGSYEQYF.

The rearrangement joins TRBV4-3 to TRBJ2-7; possible D gene TRBD1, 5 bases. In germline, CDR1 is LGHNA, CDR2 YSLEER. This CDR3 region has 19 residues. The V and J ends lost 0 bases and 6 bases respectively, with 27 bases between them. The CDR3 protein is CASSQDTGPEPLLSVEQYF. DNA for the CDR3: TGCGCCAGCAGCCAAGATACAGGCCCTGAACCCCTCCTGTCCGTCGAGCAGTACTTC.

The genes are TRBV7-9 and TRBJ2-7; D is ambiguous. Germline CDR1 and CDR2: SEHNR and FQNEAQ (reference sequence). Trimming left V 5 bases short and J 2 bases short, with 7 bases between. This CDR3 has 12 amino acids. DNA for the CDR3: TGTGCCAGCAGCCCCAGCCCCTACGAGCAGTACTTC. This sequence encodes CASSPSPYEQYF.

J is TRBJ2-2 and V is TRBV29-1; a possible D gene is TRBD1 (5 bases). The CDR3 length is 11 residues. Germline V gives CDR1 SQVTM, CDR2 ANQGSEA. The DNA for the CDR3 is TGCATTGGGGCTAACACCGGGGAGCTGTTTTTT. Its protein is CIGANTGELFF.

This sequence joins TRBV5-1 and TRBJ2-3; 15 bases agree with TRBD2. CDR3 size: 18 residues. Germline V gene lookup returns CDR1 SGHRS and CDR2 YFSETQ. J lost 1 base, V lost 4 bases, and 7 bases had no gene match. DNA of the CDR3: TGCGCCAGCAGCCTCGGGACTAGCGGGGGGCCGCGCACAGATACGCAGTATTTT. Protein: CASSLGTSGGPRTDTQYF.

This clone was recorded a few times. The CDR3 protein is CASSVKGSGAQETQYF. CDR3 DNA: TGTGCCAGCAGCGTAAAGGGTAGCGGGGCACAAGAGACCCAGTACTTC. The J gene is TRBJ2-5, the V gene TRBV9; 8 bases are a match to TRBD2. The germline V gene encodes CDR1 SGDLS and CDR2 YYNGEE. This CDR3 spans 16 amino acids. V dropped 1 base and J dropped 2; count of bases not matched to a gene: 7.

The V and J genes are TRBV5-1 and TRBJ2-1; 7 bases are a match to TRBD1. CDR1 and CDR2 from the germline V gene are SGHRS and YFSETQ. Trimming cost V 3 bases and J 3 bases; bases outside gene matches: 9. The CDR3 is 16 amino acids. This CDR3 reads CASSSRAGGLYNEQFF. CDR3 nucleotides: TGCGCCAGCAGCTCCCGAGCAGGGGGTCTCTACAATGAGCAGTTCTTC. The whole variable domain, remainder taken from reference TRBV5-1 and TRBJ2-1, is KAGVTQTPRYLIKTRGQQVTLSCSPISGHRSVSWYQQTPGQGLQFLFEYFSETQRNKGNFPGRFSGRQFSNSRSEMNVSTLELGDSALYLCASSSRAGGLYNEQFFGPGTRLTVL.

The chain recombines TRBV7-2 with TRBJ1-5, with D uncertain. Trimming removed 2 bases from V and 8 bases from J, with 7 bases in between. The CDR3 is 12 residues long. Germline CDR1 SGHTA, CDR2 FQGNSA. The CDR3 DNA is TGTGCCAGCAGCTTATCCCTAGAGCCCCAGCATTTT. Translated: CASSLSLEPQHF.

The chain employs TRBV30 and TRBJ2-2; TRBD2 is a possible D gene (5 bases). V gave up 1 base and J gave up 2 bases, with 11 bases separating them. The CDR3 has 15 residues. The germline V gene encodes CDR1 GTSNPN and CDR2 SVGIG (reference sequence). This chain's CDR3 is CAWSASGYNTGELFF. The DNA of the CDR3 is TGTGCCTGGAGTGCGAGCGGATATAACACCGGGGAGCTGTTTTTT.

Comment on this clone: The junction does not match germline at one end; this may be a read error. The chain employs TRBV10-2 and TRBJ1-2; 10 bases map to TRBD1. The CDR3 is made up of 16 amino acids. The germline V gene has CDR1 WSHSY and CDR2 SAAADI. The CDR3 loop is CASSSGTGVANYDYTF. CDR3 DNA: TGCGCCAGTTCTTCCGGGACAGGGGTTGCTAACTATGACTACACCTTC.

The CDR3 DNA is TGTGCCAGCAGTAAGGGACCCACGAACACCGGGGAGCTGTTTTTT. Translation: CASSKGPTNTGELFF. The chain has TRBV2 and TRBJ2-2, with D perhaps TRBD1 or TRBD2 (5 bases each). Trimming cost V 5 bases and J 0 bases, with 10 bases left between them. There are 15 residues in the CDR3. Per germline, CDR1 SNHLY and CDR2 FYNNEI.

This chain uses TRBV29-1 with TRBJ1-1, with a tentative D call TRBD1 (6 bases). The V gene's germline CDR1 is SQVTM and CDR2 ANQGSEA. Trimming pared 6 bases from V and 4 bases from J, leaving 21 bases between. The CDR3 covers 15 residues. In DNA, the CDR3 is TGCAGCGTCGGGCTTGGGACATCGATGAGCACTGAAGCTTTCTTT. This translates into CSVGLGTSMSTEAFF. The whole variable domain, remainder taken from reference TRBV29-1 and TRBJ1-1, is SAVISQKPSRDICQRGTSLTIQCQVDSQVTMMFWYRQQPGQSLTLIATANQGSEATYESGFVIDKFPISRPNLTFSTLTVSNMSPEDSSIYLCSVGLGTSMSTEAFFGQGTRLTVV.

V gene TRBV5-4 combines with J gene TRBJ1-3; D not certain. The CDR3 consists of 13 residues. Germline-derived CDR1 and CDR2 are SGHNT and YYREEE (reference sequence). Trimming removed 7 bases from V and 9 bases from J, with 17 bases in between. The chain's CDR3 is CASSLFRSGTIYF. CDR3 DNA: TGTGCCAGCTCTCTATTCCGGTCGGGCACCATATATTTT.

This clone was seen more than once but under ten times. The chain employs TRBV5-6 and TRBJ1-6; 7 nucleotides align to TRBD1. Germline lookup yields CDR1 SGHDT and CDR2 YYEEEE. This CDR3 is 16 amino acids long. Trimming cost V 0 bases and J 6 bases; bases outside gene matches: 6. CDR3 sequence reads: CASSLAGRGLNSPLHF. DNA for the CDR3: TGTGCCAGCAGCTTGGCCGGGAGGGGGCTTAATTCACCCCTCCACTTT.

The rearrangement uses TRBV4-3 and TRBJ1-3; D remains ambiguous. With 4 bases removed from V and 0 bases from J, the gap between germline ends came to 10 bases. The germline gives CDR1 LGHNA, CDR2 YSLEER. The CDR3 spans 15 residues. CDR3 loop: CASSLALVSGNTIYF. In DNA, the CDR3 is TGCGCCAGCAGCCTAGCACTTGTCTCTGGAAACACCATATATTTT.

The chain uses TRBV29-1 and TRBJ2-5; a possible D gene is TRBD2 (5 bases). Trimming removed 6 bases from V and 4 bases from J, with 15 bases in between. Germline assignment: CDR1 SQVTM and CDR2 ANQGSEA. This CDR3 comprises 13 residues. The CDR3 region has the DNA TGCAGCGTCCCGGAGAACGCGGGAGAGACCCAGTACTTC. Translation gives CSVPENAGETQYF.

The chain links TRBV18 to TRBJ1-1, with no clear D. V lost 1 base, J lost 5 bases, and 8 bases lay in between. Germline CDR1 reads KGHSH; CDR2 reads LQKENI. There are 13 residues in the CDR3. The CDR3 DNA is TGTGCCAGCTCACCACTGGCACGGACTGAAGCTTTCTTT. Protein: CASSPLARTEAFF.

The rearrangement uses TRBV5-6 and TRBJ1-1; 8 positions match TRBD1. Germline lookup yields CDR1 SGHDT and CDR2 YYEEEE. CDR3 length: 18 amino acids. With 3 bases clipped from V and 2 bases from J, the junction kept 15 bases outside the gene matches. CDR3 sequence reads: CASSSPGGTGLKNTEAFF. In DNA, the CDR3 is TGTGCCAGCAGCTCCCCCGGGGGGACAGGACTTAAAAACACTGAAGCTTTCTTT.

J is TRBJ1-2 and V is TRBV19; D is perhaps TRBD1 (6 bases). This CDR3 has 15 amino acids. V dropped 8 bases and J dropped 2 bases, with 18 bases sitting between them. Per germline, CDR1 LNHDA and CDR2 SQIVND (reference sequence). As DNA, the CDR3 is TGTGCCAGTGTGGGGGGCAGCAACTTCAACTATGGCTACACCTTC. Translated: CASVGGSNFNYGYTF.

J is TRBJ2-3 and V is TRBV11-2; 10 bases are shared with TRBD2. Looked up from germline, CDR1 is SGHAT and CDR2 is FQNNGV. The CDR3 extends over 16 amino acids. Trimming took 3 bases from V and 4 from J; bases not matched to a gene: 7. The CDR3 here is CASSFRLAGVADTQYF. Here the CDR3 DNA reads TGTGCCAGCAGCTTCAGGCTAGCGGGGGTGGCAGATACGCAGTATTTT.